This entry features one T cell receptor (beta chain) sequence. Antigen specificity is unknown. Autoimmune disease history or systemic immunosuppression led to patients being barred. CDR3 length: 12 residues. The V gene end was trimmed by 6 bases and the J gene end by 4 bases; junction bases not matched to a gene: 2. Germline V CDR1 and CDR2: SEHNR, FQNEAQ (reference sequence). This record belongs to a study of OX40 agonist ivuxolimab in advanced cancers. Turning to the study itself: Patients received ivuxolimab, an intravenous treatment, every 2 weeks at 0.01 to 10 mg/kg. Dose-escalation patients' cancers were hepatocellular carcinoma, melanoma, renal cell or head and neck cancer. Overall study results and limits: Partial responders treated at 0.1-3.0 mg/kg exhibited clonal expansion among the lowest measured.

Clones were read by immunoSEQ multiplex PCR, and TCRdb kept only the in-frame ones, dropping some. The sample contains 40,000 to 50,000 clones, 70% to 90% of which appear only once. The sequencing here drew on CD4+ or CD8+ T cells sorted from blood, taken in a trial of the OX40 agonist ivuxolimab. This clonotype originated in an adult with an advanced solid tumor such as melanoma, head and neck, liver or kidney cancer. The chain combines TRBV7-9 with TRBJ2-5; 7 bases match TRBD1. The CDR3 region has the DNA TGTGCCAGCAGTCGGGACAGAGAGACCCAGTACTTC. Residues: CASSRDRETQYF.